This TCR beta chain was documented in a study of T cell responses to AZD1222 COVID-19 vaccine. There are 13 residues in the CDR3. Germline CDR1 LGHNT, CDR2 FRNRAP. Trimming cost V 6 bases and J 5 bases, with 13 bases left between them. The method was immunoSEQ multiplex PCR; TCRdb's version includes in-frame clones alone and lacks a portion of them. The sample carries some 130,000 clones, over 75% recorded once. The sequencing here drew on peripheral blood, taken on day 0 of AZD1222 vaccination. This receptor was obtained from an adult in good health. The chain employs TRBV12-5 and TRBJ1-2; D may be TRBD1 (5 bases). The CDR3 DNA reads TGTGCTAGTGGACCCGGGACGGTGTATGGCTACACCTTC. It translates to CASGPGTVYGYTF.